A single sample gave rise to the 30 T cell receptor beta chains below, sequenced in a study of response to subunit inactivated influenza vaccine. TCRdb re-derived calls from the RT-PCR reads in MiXCR, one entry per CDR3 protein. The sample carries roughly 570,000 distinct CDR3 sequences, 13% recorded once. The sequencing used PBMCs from blood, collected 40 to 50 days after vaccination. These receptors were taken from a man aged 50 to 59 who received an inactivated influenza vaccine.

This clonotype was seen at least ten times. The rearrangement joins TRBV5-1 to TRBJ2-5, with 8 bases identical to TRBD2. The V segment lost 0 bases and the J segment 5 bases; nucleotides outside the gene matches: 6. This CDR3 region has 15 residues. CDR1 and CDR2 (germline): SGHRS, YFSETQ. The CDR3 coding sequence is TGCGCCAGCAGCTTGGGACAGCGGGAGTATGAGACCCAGTACTTC. It yields the protein CASSLGQREYETQYF.

This clonotype has more than one count but fewer than ten. The V and J genes are TRBV6-2 or TRBV6-3 and TRBJ2-3; D gene unclear. The CDR3 consists of 14 residues. Germline V gene data show CDR1 as MNHEY and CDR2 as SVGEGT. The V end was cut by 0 bases, the J end by 6 bases, with 10 bases between. DNA of the CDR3: TGTGCCAGCAGTTACTCGAAGCCTCAGGATACGCAGTATTTT. Amino acids: CASSYSKPQDTQYF.

This clonotype has only a few counts. This rearrangement joins TRBV11-2 to TRBJ2-7; 9 bases match TRBD1. The germline gives CDR1 SGHAT, CDR2 FQNNGV. Trimming removed 5 bases from V and 2 bases from J; junction bases left unmatched: 16. This CDR3 contains 18 residues. The CDR3 loop is CASSHTPSGQGLTYEQYF. CDR3 DNA: TGTGCCAGCAGCCACACGCCCTCAGGACAGGGGCTTACCTACGAGCAGTACTTC.

This chain joins TRBV7-2 and TRBJ2-5; 7 bases are shared with TRBD1. V was clipped by 4 bases and J by 5 bases; unmatched bases: 10. CDR1 and CDR2 (germline): SGHTA, FQGNSA. This CDR3 spans 15 amino acids. The CDR3 coding sequence is TGTGCCAGCAGCTCATTTAACAGGGGTGGTGAGACCCAGTACTTC. This translates into CASSSFNRGGETQYF. The variable domain in full, completed from reference TRBV7-2 and TRBJ2-5, reads GAGVSQSPSNKVTEKGKDVELRCDPISGHTALYWYRQSLGQGLEFLIYFQGNSAPDKSGLPSDRFSAERTGGSVSTLTIQRTQQEDSAVYLCASSSFNRGGETQYFGPGTRLLVL.

CDR3 in DNA: TGTGCCACCAGTGAAGGACTAGCGGGAGCGGTAGATACGCAGTATTTT. Translating gives CATSEGLAGAVDTQYF. V gene TRBV24-1 combines with J gene TRBJ2-3, with 13 bases fitting TRBD2. V was pared by 4 bases and J by 5 bases, with 5 bases of the junction left unmatched. In germline, CDR1 is KGHDR, CDR2 SFDVKD. CDR3 length equals 16 residues.

This clonotype was observed many times. The J gene is TRBJ2-5, the V gene TRBV18; D is perhaps TRBD2 (6 bases). In germline, CDR1 is KGHSH, CDR2 LQKENI. Trimming removed 8 bases from V and 4 bases from J, with 11 bases in between. CDR3 size: 12 residues. The CDR3 reads CASSPGLETQYF. For the CDR3, the DNA is TGTGCCAGCAGCCCGGGACTAGAGACCCAGTACTTC.

This clonotype appeared a single time. The chain couples TRBV3-1 to TRBJ2-3; tentatively, D is TRBD2 (6 bases). V was shortened by 6 bases and J by 0 bases, with 16 bases between the two germline ends. The CDR3 contains 16 residues. The germline V gene has CDR1 LGHDT and CDR2 YNNKEL (reference sequence). CDR3: CASRSEYGGSTDTQYF. CDR3 nucleotides: TGTGCCAGCAGAAGTGAATACGGGGGAAGCACAGATACGCAGTATTTT.

This clonotype was recorded a few times. V and J are TRBV20-1 and TRBJ1-2; D ambiguous. The length of the CDR3 is 15 residues. The germline V and J ends were trimmed by 6 bases and 6 bases, with 23 bases remaining between them. From germline, CDR1 is DFQATT and CDR2 SNEGSKA (reference sequence). The CDR3 coding sequence is TGCAGTGCACAAAAGTCCGGGTCCCTTTTGGATGGCTACACCTTC. As protein: CSAQKSGSLLDGYTF.

For the CDR3, the DNA is TGTGCCAGCAGCTTGGGACTAAAAGAGACCCAGTACTTC. It specifies CASSLGLKETQYF. This chain joins TRBV12-3 or TRBV12-4 and TRBJ2-5; TRBD2 agrees at 7 bases. J was trimmed by 3 bases and V by 6 bases; bases with no gene match: 4. The CDR3 is made up of 13 amino acids.

This clonotype occurred a few times. This chain uses TRBV12-3 or TRBV12-4 with TRBJ1-6, with 10 positions matching TRBD1. The V and J ends lost 6 bases and 6 bases, in that order; junction bases with no gene match: 5. CDR3 length: 15 amino acids. The CDR3 is CASRGGQGINSPLHF. In DNA, the CDR3 is TGTGCCAGCAGGGGGGGACAGGGGATTAATTCACCCCTCCACTTT.

The V call is TRBV9, the J call TRBJ2-5, with 12 positions matching TRBD2. Germline lookup yields CDR1 SGDLS and CDR2 YYNGEE. CDR3 length equals 15 residues. Trimming at V came to 3 bases and at J to 4 bases, leaving 4 bases not matched to a gene. CDR3 protein: CASSASSGRGETQYF. CDR3 DNA sequence: TGTGCCAGCAGCGCTTCTAGCGGGAGGGGAGAGACCCAGTACTTC.

The V and J genes are TRBV20-1 and TRBJ1-5; TRBD1 is a possible D gene (6 bases). This CDR3 region has 13 residues. Germline V lookup: CDR1 DFQATT, CDR2 SNEGSKA (reference sequence). V was clipped by 3 bases and J by 3 bases, with 9 bases between them. The CDR3 nucleotides read TGCAGTGCTAGGAGGGGGGACAATCAGCCCCAGCATTTT. It is translated as CSARRGDNQPQHF.

This clonotype appeared a single time. One end of the junction fails to match germline, which may point to a read error. V gene TRBV7-2 combines with J gene TRBJ1-6; 7 bases are a match to TRBD1. The CDR3 consists of 16 residues. Germline V gives CDR1 SGHTA, CDR2 FQGNSA. Written as DNA, the CDR3 is TGTGCCAGCAGCAAACAGGGGAGCTCCTATAATACACCCCTCCACTTT. As protein: CASSKQGSSYNTPLHF. Supplemented by reference TRBV7-2 and TRBJ1-6, the full variable domain reads GAGVSQSPSNKVTEKGKDVELRCDPISGHTALYWYRQSLGQGLEFLIYFQGNSAPDKSGLPSDRFSAERTGGSVSTLTIQRTQQEDSAVYLCASSKQGSSYNTPLHFGNGTRLTVT.

The chain employs TRBV20-1 and TRBJ1-2; tentatively, D is TRBD1 (6 bases). The germline V gene encodes CDR1 DFQATT and CDR2 SNEGSKA (reference sequence). The length of the CDR3 is 14 residues. V lost 4 bases to trimming and J lost 4 bases, with 16 bases between them. As DNA, the CDR3 is TGCAGTGCTATGGCCCCCGGGGGCAGCTATGGCTACACCTTC. Its translation: CSAMAPGGSYGYTF.

The chain employs TRBV7-9 and TRBJ2-5, with D perhaps given as TRBD1 or TRBD2 (5 bases each). Germline CDR1 SEHNR, CDR2 FQNEAQ (reference sequence). Deletions cut 2 bases from V and 2 bases from J, with 12 bases between. The CDR3 totals 15 residues. The CDR3 loop is CASSLIHGAQETQYF. Here the CDR3 DNA reads TGTGCCAGCAGCTTAATACACGGGGCTCAAGAGACCCAGTACTTC.

This chain connects TRBV6-5 to TRBJ2-3; TRBD1 might be the D (5 bases). This CDR3 contains 17 residues. Germline assignment: CDR1 MNHEY and CDR2 SVGAGI. Trimming removed 0 bases from V and 2 bases from J, with 15 bases in between. Written as DNA, the CDR3 is TGTGCCAGCAGTTACTCTCTGGGGATAGGGGTCACAGATACGCAGTATTTT. Its translation is CASSYSLGIGVTDTQYF.

The chain links TRBV29-1 to TRBJ2-3; D may correspond to TRBD1 or TRBD2 (5 bases each). Germline-derived CDR1 and CDR2 are SQVTM and ANQGSEA. The length of the CDR3 is 18 residues. Trimming removed 4 bases from V and 4 bases from J, with 27 bases in between. CDR3 sequence: CSVALLPGRRLRADTQYF. The DNA of the CDR3 is TGCAGCGTTGCACTGCTACCGGGACGGCGGCTTCGGGCAGATACGCAGTATTTT.

The V gene is TRBV2, the J gene TRBJ2-2; D is unclear. Per the germline V gene, CDR1 is SNHLY and CDR2 is FYNNEI. This CDR3 has 15 residues. V lost 2 bases and J lost 2, with 9 bases in between. The CDR3 reads CASSEIQPNTGELFF. CDR3 in DNA: TGTGCCAGCAGTGAAATCCAACCTAACACCGGGGAGCTGTTTTTT.

This clonotype was recorded at least ten times. The chain joins TRBV7-9 to TRBJ1-1, with D possibly TRBD1 on 5 matching bases. CDR3 length: 15 amino acids. Germline lookup yields CDR1 SEHNR and CDR2 FQNEAQ (reference sequence). Trimming took off 3 bases at V and 4 bases at J, with 15 bases between the two ends. CDR3 protein: CASSFQGVRTTEAFF. The CDR3 DNA is TGTGCCAGCAGCTTTCAGGGCGTCCGGACCACTGAAGCTTTCTTT.

The table lists this clonotype with many counts. The rearrangement joins TRBV20-1 to TRBJ2-1; TRBD1 might be the D (5 bases). Looked up from germline, CDR1 is DFQATT and CDR2 is SNEGSKA (reference sequence). The CDR3 has 13 residues. The V and J ends lost 4 bases and 6 bases respectively, with 13 bases between them. CDR3 DNA: TGCAGTGCTACCAGGGTGCTGGTCAATGAGCAGTTCTTC. It encodes CSATRVLVNEQFF.

This clonotype was observed at least ten times. The V call is TRBV24-1, the J call TRBJ2-3, with 8 bases lining up with TRBD1. The ends lost 2 bases at V and 6 bases at J; junction bases unmatched: 6. Germline CDR1 is KGHDR and CDR2 is SFDVKD. This CDR3 is built from 15 residues. The CDR3 reads CATSDSDRVSDTQYF. CDR3 DNA sequence: TGTGCCACCAGTGATTCGGACAGGGTGTCCGATACGCAGTATTTT.

In this sample, this clonotype turned up many times. CDR3: CASSGLANYNEQFF. CDR3 sequence (DNA): TGTGCCAGCAGTGGACTAGCGAACTACAATGAGCAGTTCTTC. The chain links TRBV6-2 or TRBV6-3 to TRBJ2-1, with 9 bases fitting TRBD2. The CDR3 has 14 amino acids. Trimming at V came to 5 bases and at J to 3 bases, leaving 2 bases not matched to a gene. The germline V gene encodes CDR1 MNHEY and CDR2 SVGEGT.

V usage is TRBV20-1 and J usage is TRBJ2-5; D perhaps matches TRBD2 (5 bases). The CDR3 has 16 residues. Germline-derived CDR1 and CDR2 are DFQATT and SNEGSKA (reference sequence). With 4 bases removed from V and 1 base from J, the gap between germline ends came to 19 bases. CDR3 residues: CSAKILDPVLQETQYF. CDR3 DNA sequence: TGCAGTGCTAAAATACTAGACCCCGTCCTCCAAGAGACCCAGTACTTC.

There are many counts of this clonotype. V and J are TRBV10-3 and TRBJ2-7, with D perhaps matching TRBD1 (6 bases). CDR3 length: 14 amino acids. CDR1 is ENHRY, CDR2 SYGVKD, per germline. V was clipped by 5 bases and J by 5 bases, with 16 bases between them. The CDR3 bases are TGTGCCATCAGTAGAACAGGGAATAGGGACGAGCAGTACTTC. Translated, it gives CAISRTGNRDEQYF.

This clonotype was counted only a few times. This chain joins TRBV11-1 and TRBJ2-7; tentatively, D is TRBD1 or TRBD2 (5 bases each). Germline CDR1 and CDR2: SGHAT and FQDESV (reference sequence). V was clipped by 0 bases and J by 3 bases, with 12 bases between them. The CDR3 contains 15 residues. This CDR3 reads CASSLARDGHYEQYF. The CDR3 bases are TGTGCCAGCAGCTTAGCCAGGGACGGGCACTACGAGCAGTACTTC.

This clonotype was counted many times. The rearrangement joins TRBV6-2 or TRBV6-3 to TRBJ1-6; 8 positions agree with TRBD1. This CDR3 comprises 20 residues. Germline V gives CDR1 MNHEY, CDR2 SVGEGT. The junction had 12 bases not matched to a gene; V was cut back by 2 bases and J by 0 bases. The CDR3 region is CASSYQPDREESSYNSPLHF. The CDR3 DNA is TGTGCCAGCAGTTACCAACCGGACAGGGAGGAGAGCTCCTATAATTCACCCCTCCACTTT.

The table lists this clonotype with a few counts. The CDR3 coding sequence is TGTGCCAGCAGCTTATTCGCGGACAGGGGCGGGCACGAGCAGTACTTC. Amino acids: CASSLFADRGGHEQYF. V and J are TRBV7-9 and TRBJ2-7; 9 bases align to TRBD1. Germline assignment: CDR1 SEHNR and CDR2 FQNEAQ (reference sequence). J was trimmed by 5 bases and V by 2 bases; bases with no gene match: 10. This CDR3 has 16 residues. The variable domain in full, completed from reference TRBV7-9 and TRBJ2-7, reads DTGVSQNPRHKITKRGQNVTFRCDPISEHNRLYWYRQTLGQGPEFLTYFQNEAQLEKSRLLSDRFSAERPKGSFSTLEIQRTEQGDSAMYLCASSLFADRGGHEQYFGPGTRLTVT.

This clonotype has a handful of counts. Written as DNA, the CDR3 is TGCGCCAGCAGCTTTCGACAGACCACAGATACGCAGTATTTT. This codes for CASSFRQTTDTQYF. V gene TRBV5-1 combines with J gene TRBJ2-3, with TRBD1 as a possible D gene (5 bases). V was trimmed by 2 bases and J by 2 bases, leaving 9 bases between them. The CDR3 contains 14 residues. CDR1 is SGHRS and CDR2 is YFSETQ in the germline V gene.

This sequence joins TRBV6-5 and TRBJ2-1; 8 bases line up with TRBD2. The V and J ends lost 2 bases and 6 bases, in that order; junction bases with no gene match: 9. CDR1 is MNHEY and CDR2 is SVGAGI in the germline V gene. This CDR3 spans 16 amino acids. The CDR3 DNA is TGTGCCAGCAGTTACGGGTACGGGAGGGCGAGCAATGAGCAGTTCTTC. Protein: CASSYGYGRASNEQFF.

The table lists this clonotype with many counts. The rearrangement links TRBV5-1 to TRBJ2-1; 13 bases fit TRBD2. Trimming cost V 4 bases and J 7 bases; bases outside gene matches: 11. The CDR3 length is 17 residues. The germline V gene encodes CDR1 SGHRS and CDR2 YFSETQ. Here the CDR3 DNA reads TGCGCCAGCAGCCGAGGTTGGGGACTAGCGGGAAAGAATGAGCAGTTCTTC. Its translation is CASSRGWGLAGKNEQFF.